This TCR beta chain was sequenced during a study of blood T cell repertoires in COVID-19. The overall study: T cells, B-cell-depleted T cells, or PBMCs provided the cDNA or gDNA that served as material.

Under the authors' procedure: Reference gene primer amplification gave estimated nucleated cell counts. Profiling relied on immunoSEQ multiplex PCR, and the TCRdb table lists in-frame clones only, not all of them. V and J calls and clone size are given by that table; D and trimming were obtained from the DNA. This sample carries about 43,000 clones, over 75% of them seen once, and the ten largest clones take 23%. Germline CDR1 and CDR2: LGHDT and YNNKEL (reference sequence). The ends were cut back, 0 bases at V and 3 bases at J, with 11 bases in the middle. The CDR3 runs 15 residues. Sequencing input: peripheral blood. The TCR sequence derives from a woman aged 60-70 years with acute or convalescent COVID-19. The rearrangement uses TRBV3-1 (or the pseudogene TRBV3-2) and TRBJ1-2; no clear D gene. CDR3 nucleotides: TGTGCCAGCAGCCAAGAACATGCAGACTACTATGGCTACACCTTC. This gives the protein CASSQEHADYYGYTF.